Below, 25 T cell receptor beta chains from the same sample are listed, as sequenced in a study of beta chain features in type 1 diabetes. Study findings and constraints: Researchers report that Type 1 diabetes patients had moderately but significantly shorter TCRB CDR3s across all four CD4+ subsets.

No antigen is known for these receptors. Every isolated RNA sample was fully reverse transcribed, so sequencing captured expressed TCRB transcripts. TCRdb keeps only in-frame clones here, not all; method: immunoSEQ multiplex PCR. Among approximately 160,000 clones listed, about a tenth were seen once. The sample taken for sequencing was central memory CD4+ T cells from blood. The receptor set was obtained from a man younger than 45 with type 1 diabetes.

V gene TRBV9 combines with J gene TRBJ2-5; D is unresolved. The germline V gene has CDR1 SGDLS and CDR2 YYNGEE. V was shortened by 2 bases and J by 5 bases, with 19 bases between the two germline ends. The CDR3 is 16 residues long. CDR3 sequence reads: CASSVRPIAVMETQYF. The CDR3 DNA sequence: TGTGCCAGCAGCGTTAGACCTATCGCGGTTATGGAGACCCAGTACTTC.

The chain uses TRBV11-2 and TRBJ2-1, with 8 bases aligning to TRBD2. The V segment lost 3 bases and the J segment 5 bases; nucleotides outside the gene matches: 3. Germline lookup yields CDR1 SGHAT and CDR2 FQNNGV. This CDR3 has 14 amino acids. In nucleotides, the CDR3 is TGTGCCAGCAGCTTTAGCGGGAATAACAATGAGCAGTTCTTC. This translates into CASSFSGNNNEQFF. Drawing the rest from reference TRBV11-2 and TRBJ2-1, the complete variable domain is EAGVAQSPRYKIIEKRQSVAFWCNPISGHATLYWYQQILGQGPKLLIQFQNNGVVDDSQLPKDRFSAERLKGVDSTLKIQPAKLEDSAVYLCASSFSGNNNEQFFGPGTRLTVL.

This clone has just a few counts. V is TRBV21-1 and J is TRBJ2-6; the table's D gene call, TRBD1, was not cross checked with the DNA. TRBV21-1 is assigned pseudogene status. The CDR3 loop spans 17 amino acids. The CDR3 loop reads CASSKHDTFSGANVLTF. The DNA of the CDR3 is TGTGCCAGCAGCAAGCATGACACCTTCTCTGGGGCCAACGTCCTGACTTTC.

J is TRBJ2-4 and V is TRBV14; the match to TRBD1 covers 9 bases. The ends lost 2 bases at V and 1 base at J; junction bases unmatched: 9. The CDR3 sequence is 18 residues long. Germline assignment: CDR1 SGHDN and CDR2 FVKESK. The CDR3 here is CASSQRGTGGAAKNIQYF. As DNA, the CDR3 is TGTGCCAGCAGCCAAAGGGGTACAGGGGGCGCGGCCAAAAACATTCAGTACTTC.

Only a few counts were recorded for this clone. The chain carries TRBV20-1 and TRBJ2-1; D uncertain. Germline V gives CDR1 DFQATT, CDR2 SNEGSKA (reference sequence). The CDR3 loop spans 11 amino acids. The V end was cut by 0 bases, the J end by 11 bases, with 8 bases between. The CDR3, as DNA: TGCAGTGCTAGAGATCCCCCCAAGCAGTTCTTC. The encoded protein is CSARDPPKQFF.

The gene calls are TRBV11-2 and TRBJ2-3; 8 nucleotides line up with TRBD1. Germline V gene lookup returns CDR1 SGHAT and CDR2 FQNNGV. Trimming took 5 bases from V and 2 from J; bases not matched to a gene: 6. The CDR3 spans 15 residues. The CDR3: CASSLTGGSTDTQYF. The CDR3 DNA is TGTGCCAGCAGCCTAACAGGGGGTTCCACAGATACGCAGTATTTT.

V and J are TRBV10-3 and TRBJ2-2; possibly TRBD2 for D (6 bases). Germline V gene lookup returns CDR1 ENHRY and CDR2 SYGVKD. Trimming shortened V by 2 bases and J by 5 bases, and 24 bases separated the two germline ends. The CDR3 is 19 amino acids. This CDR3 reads CAISEPGDLSGVLTGELFF. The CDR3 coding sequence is TGTGCCATCAGTGAGCCTGGTGATCTATCGGGAGTTTTGACCGGGGAGCTGTTTTTT.

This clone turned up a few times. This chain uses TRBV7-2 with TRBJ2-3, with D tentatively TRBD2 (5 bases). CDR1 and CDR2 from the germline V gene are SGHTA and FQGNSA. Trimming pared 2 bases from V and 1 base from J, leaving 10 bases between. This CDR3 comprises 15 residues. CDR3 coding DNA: TGTGCCAGCAGCTTAAGAGGTAGCGGCACAGATACGCAGTATTTT. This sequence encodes CASSLRGSGTDTQYF.

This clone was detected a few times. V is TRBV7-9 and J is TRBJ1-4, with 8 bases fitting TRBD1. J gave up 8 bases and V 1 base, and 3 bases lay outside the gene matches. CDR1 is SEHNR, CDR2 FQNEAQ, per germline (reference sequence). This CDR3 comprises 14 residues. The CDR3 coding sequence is TGTGCCAGCAGCTTAGACAGGGGGAGAGAAAAACTGTTTTTT. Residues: CASSLDRGREKLFF.

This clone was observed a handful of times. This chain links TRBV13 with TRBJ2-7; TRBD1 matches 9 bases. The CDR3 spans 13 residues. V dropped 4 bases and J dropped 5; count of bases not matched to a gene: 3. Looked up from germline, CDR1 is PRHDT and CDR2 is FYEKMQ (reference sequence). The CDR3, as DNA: TGTGCCAGCAGCTACCGGACAGGGGACGAGCAGTACTTC. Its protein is CASSYRTGDEQYF.

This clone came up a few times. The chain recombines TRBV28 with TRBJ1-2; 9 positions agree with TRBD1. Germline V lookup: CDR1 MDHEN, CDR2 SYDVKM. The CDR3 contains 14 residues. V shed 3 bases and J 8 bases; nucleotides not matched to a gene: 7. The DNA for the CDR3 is TGTGCCAGCAGTTTGGGGACAGGGTTCCGCGGCTACACCTTC. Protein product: CASSLGTGFRGYTF.

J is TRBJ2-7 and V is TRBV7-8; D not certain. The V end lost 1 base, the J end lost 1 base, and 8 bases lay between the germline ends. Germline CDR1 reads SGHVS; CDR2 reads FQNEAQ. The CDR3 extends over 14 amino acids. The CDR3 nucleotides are TGTGCCAGCAGCTTAGGTCTCTTTTCCTACGAGCAGTACTTC. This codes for CASSLGLFSYEQYF.

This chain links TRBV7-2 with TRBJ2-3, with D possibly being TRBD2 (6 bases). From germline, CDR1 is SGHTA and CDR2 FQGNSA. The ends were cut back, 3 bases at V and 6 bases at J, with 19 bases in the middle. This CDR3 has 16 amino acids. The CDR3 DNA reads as TGTGCCAGCAGCTTCGCAGCGGGTTCCTACCCGGATACGCAGTATTTT. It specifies CASSFAAGSYPDTQYF.

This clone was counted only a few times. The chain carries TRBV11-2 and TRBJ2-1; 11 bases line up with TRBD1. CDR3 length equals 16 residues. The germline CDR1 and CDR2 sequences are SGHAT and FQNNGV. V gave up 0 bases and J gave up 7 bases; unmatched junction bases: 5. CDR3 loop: CASSLDHGQGANEQFF. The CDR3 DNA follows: TGTGCCAGCAGCTTAGATCATGGACAGGGGGCAAATGAGCAGTTCTTC.

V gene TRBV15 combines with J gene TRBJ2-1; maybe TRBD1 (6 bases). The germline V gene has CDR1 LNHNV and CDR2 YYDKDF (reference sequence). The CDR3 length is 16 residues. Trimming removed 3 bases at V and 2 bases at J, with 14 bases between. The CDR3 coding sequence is TGTGCCACCAGCAGTTACAGGGCACAGACCTACAATGAGCAGTTCTTC. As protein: CATSSYRAQTYNEQFF. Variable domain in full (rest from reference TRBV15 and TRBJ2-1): DAMVIQNPRYQVTQFGKPVTLSCSQTLNHNVMYWYQQKSSQAPKLLFHYYDKDFNNEADTPDNFQSRRPNTSFCFLDIRSPGLGDTAMYLCATSSYRAQTYNEQFFGPGTRLTVL.

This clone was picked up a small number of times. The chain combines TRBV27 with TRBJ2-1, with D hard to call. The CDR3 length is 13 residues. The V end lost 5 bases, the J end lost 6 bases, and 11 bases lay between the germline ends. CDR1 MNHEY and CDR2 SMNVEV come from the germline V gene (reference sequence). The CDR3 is CASSLGSPNEQFF. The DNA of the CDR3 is TGTGCCAGCAGTCTTGGTAGTCCCAATGAGCAGTTCTTC.

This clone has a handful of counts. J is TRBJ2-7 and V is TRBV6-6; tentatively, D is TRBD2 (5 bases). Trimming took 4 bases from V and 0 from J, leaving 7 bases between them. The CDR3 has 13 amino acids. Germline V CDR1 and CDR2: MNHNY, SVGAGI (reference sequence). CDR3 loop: CASSSGISYEQYF. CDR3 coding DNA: TGTGCCAGCAGTTCCGGGATCTCCTACGAGCAGTACTTC.

The CDR3 nucleotides read TGTGCCAGCTCACCAAGGAGAGCCGTAACCTACACTGAAGCTTTCTTT. The encoded protein is CASSPRRAVTYTEAFF. The gene calls are TRBV18 and TRBJ1-1; D not certain. Trimming cost V 2 bases and J 3 bases, with 16 bases left between them. Germline CDR1 is KGHSH and CDR2 is LQKENI. CDR3 length: 16 amino acids. Complete variable domain (other parts from reference TRBV18 and TRBJ1-1): NAGVMQNPRHLVRRRGQEARLRCSPMKGHSHVYWYRQLPEEGLKFMVYLQKENIIDESGMPKERFSAEFPKEGPSILRIQQVVRGDSAAYFCASSPRRAVTYTEAFFGQGTRLTVV.

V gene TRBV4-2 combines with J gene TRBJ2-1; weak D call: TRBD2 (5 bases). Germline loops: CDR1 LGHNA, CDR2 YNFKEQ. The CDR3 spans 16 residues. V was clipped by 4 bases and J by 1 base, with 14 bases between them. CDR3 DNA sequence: TGTGCCAGCAGCCCAGGCGAGGGTGGATCCTACAATGAGCAGTTCTTC. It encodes CASSPGEGGSYNEQFF.

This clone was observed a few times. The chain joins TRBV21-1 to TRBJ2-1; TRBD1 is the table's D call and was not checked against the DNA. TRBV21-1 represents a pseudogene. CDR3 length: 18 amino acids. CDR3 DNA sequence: TGTGCCAGCAGGCAGGGCCCATTGCGACCTACCTCCTACAATGAGCAGTTCTTC. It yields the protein CASRQGPLRPTSYNEQFF.

The CDR3 bases are TGTGCCAGCAGCAGGCAGGGAAATCAGCCCCAGCATTTT. It specifies CASSRQGNQPQHF. The rearrangement joins TRBV7-2 to TRBJ1-5; tentative D call: TRBD1 (5 bases). Germline loops: CDR1 SGHTA, CDR2 FQGNSA. CDR3 size: 13 residues. V lost 5 bases and J lost 4, with 9 bases in between.

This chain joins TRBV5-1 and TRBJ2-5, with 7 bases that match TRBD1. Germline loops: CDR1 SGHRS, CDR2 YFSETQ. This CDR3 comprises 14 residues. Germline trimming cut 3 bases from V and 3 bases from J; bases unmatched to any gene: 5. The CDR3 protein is CASSYSTGKETQYF. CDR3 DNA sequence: TGCGCCAGCAGCTATTCGACAGGGAAAGAGACCCAGTACTTC.

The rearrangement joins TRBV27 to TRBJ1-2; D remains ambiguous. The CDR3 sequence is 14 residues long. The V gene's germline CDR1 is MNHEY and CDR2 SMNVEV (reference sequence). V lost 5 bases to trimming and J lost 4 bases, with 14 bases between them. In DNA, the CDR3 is TGTGCCAGCAGTCTCTACGGTGCGGGCTATGGCTACACCTTC. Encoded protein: CASSLYGAGYGYTF.

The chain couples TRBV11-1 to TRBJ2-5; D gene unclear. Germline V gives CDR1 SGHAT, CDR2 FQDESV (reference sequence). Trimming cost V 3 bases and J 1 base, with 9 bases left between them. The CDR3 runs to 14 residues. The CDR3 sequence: CASSLGQIQETQYF. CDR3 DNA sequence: TGTGCCAGCAGCTTGGGCCAGATCCAAGAGACCCAGTACTTC.

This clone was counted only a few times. CDR3 loop: CASSAEAGYNYGYTF. The CDR3 bases are TGTGCCAGCAGCGCCGAAGCAGGTTATAACTATGGCTACACCTTC. The rearrangement links TRBV9 to TRBJ1-2; D uncertain. The CDR3 spans 15 residues. V lost 3 bases and J lost 1, with 13 bases in between. CDR1 SGDLS and CDR2 YYNGEE come from the germline V gene.